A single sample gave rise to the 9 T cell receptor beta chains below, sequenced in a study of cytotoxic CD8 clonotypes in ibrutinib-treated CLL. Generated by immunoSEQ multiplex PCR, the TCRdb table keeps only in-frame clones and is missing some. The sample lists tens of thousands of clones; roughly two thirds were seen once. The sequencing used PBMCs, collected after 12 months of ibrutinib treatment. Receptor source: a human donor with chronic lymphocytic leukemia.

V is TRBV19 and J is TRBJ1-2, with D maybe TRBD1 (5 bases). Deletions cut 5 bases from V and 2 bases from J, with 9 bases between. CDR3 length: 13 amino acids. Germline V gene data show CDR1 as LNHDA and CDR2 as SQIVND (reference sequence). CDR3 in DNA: TGTGCCAGTAGTCCGCGGACAAACTATGGCTACACCTTC. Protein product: CASSPRTNYGYTF.

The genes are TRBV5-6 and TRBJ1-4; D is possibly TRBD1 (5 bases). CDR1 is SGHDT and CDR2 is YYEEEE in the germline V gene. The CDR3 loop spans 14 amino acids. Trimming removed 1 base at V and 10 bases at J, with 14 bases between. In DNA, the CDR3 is TGTGCCAGCAGCTTGCGACAGCGAAAGGGAAAACTGTTTTTT. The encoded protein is CASSLRQRKGKLFF.

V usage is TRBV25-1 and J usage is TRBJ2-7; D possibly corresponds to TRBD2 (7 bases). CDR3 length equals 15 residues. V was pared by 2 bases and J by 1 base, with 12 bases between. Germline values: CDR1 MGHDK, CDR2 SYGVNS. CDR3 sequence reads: CASSEVRGASYEQYF. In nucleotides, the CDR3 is TGTGCCAGCAGTGAAGTTCGGGGGGCATCCTACGAGCAGTACTTC.

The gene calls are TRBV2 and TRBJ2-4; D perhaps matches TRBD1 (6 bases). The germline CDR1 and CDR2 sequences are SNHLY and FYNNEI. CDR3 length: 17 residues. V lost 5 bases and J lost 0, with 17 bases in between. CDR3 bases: TGTGCCAGCAGTTACGCTGGACAGCTTTTAGCCAAAAACATTCAGTACTTC. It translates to CASSYAGQLLAKNIQYF.

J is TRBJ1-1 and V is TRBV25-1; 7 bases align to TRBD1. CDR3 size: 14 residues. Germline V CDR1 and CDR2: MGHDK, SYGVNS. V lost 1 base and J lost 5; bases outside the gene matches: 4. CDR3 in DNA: TGTGCCAGCAGTGAATTGGGCAGGGGGACTGAAGCTTTCTTT. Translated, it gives CASSELGRGTEAFF.

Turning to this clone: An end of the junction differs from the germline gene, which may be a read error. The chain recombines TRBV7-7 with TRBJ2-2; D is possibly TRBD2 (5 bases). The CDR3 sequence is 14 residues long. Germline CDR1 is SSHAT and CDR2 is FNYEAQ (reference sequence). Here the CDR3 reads CASSLARSPGELFF. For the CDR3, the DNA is TGTGCTAGCAGCTTAGCGCGGTCCCCCGGGGAGCTGTTTTTT.

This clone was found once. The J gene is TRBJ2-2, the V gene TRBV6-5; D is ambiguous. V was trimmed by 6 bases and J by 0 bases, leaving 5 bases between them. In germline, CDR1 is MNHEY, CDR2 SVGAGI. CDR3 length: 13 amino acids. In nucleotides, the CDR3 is TGTGCCAGCAGGGAACCGAACACCGGGGAGCTGTTTTTT. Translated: CASREPNTGELFF.

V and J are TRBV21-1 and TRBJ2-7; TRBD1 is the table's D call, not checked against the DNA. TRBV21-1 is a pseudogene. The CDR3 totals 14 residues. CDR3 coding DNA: TGTGCCAGCAGCAAAGGGGGCAGTAAGTACGAGCAGTACTTC. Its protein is CASSKGGSKYEQYF.

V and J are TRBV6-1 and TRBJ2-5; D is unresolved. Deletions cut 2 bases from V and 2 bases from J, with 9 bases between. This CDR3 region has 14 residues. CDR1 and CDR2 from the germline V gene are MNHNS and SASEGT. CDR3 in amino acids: CASSESWRQETQYF. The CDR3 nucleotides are TGTGCCAGCAGTGAATCGTGGCGGCAAGAGACCCAGTACTTC.